A selection of T cell receptor beta chains follows, all from one sample in a study of regulatory T cells in long-lasting Graves disease. TCRdb redid the calling of the multiplex PCR reads with MiXCR, one entry per CDR3 protein. The data show approximately 350,000 distinct CDR3 sequences, about 23% seen once. The sequenced sample was peripheral blood mononuclear cells (PBMCs), obtained when the disease was refractory, from a patient treated with antithyroid drugs. The source of these receptors is a woman aged 40 to 50 with Graves disease. Each CDR3 is given with its conserved first and last residue. Fields, in order: V gene, D gene, clone size, CDR3 length, J gene, CDR3 protein, CDR3 DNA. A D gene is named only where the DNA matches it firmly. Expanded clones are given a class, and other clones once, few, many or no size at all.

TRBV20-1,TRBD1,few,14,TRBJ2-7,CSAIDRALNYEQYF,TGCAGTGCTATTGACAGGGCACTGAACTACGAGCAGTACTTC
TRBV7-9,TRBD2,.,16,TRBJ2-2,CASSLVGGSFTGELFF,TGTGCCAGCAGCTTAGTTGGCGGGAGTTTTACCGGGGAGCTGTTTTTT
TRBV27,.,many,12,TRBJ2-7,CASGVAAREQYF,TGTGCCAGCGGAGTGGCGGCCAGGGAGCAGTACTTC
TRBV28,TRBD1,many,11,TRBJ1-2,CASRDRLGYTF,TGTGCCAGCCGGGACAGGCTTGGCTACACCTTC
TRBV29-1,.,many,11,TRBJ2-5,CSVVGQETQYF,TGCAGCGTTGTGGGCCAAGAGACCCAGTACTTC
TRBV11-2,.,many,14,TRBJ2-5,CASSLGAGQETQYF,TGTGCCAGCAGCTTAGGGGCAGGGCAAGAGACCCAGTACTTC
TRBV6-5,.,many,13,TRBJ1-2,CASSYGREYGYTF,TGTGCCAGCAGTTACGGCAGGGAATATGGCTACACCTTC
TRBV7-9,TRBD2,many,16,TRBJ2-7,CASSSTSGRTPYEQYF,TGTGCCAGCAGCTCGACTAGCGGGAGGACCCCCTACGAGCAGTACTTC
TRBV30,TRBD1,many,14,TRBJ1-2,CAWSRQGKDYGYTF,TGTGCCTGGAGTCGACAGGGAAAGGACTATGGCTACACCTTC
TRBV7-8,TRBD2,many,16,TRBJ2-5,CASSLRYSGSDETQYF,TGTGCCAGCAGCTTAAGGTACAGCGGGAGCGATGAGACCCAGTACTTC
TRBV11-2,.,many,12,TRBJ1-1,CASSYYGTEAFF,TGTGCCAGCAGCTACTACGGCACTGAAGCTTTCTTT
TRBV30,.,.,14,TRBJ2-7,CAWSGGGISYEQYF,TGTGCCTGGAGTGGAGGGGGTATATCCTACGAGCAGTACTTC
TRBV20-1,.,many,15,TRBJ2-7,CSARDLARGSYEQYF,TGCAGTGCTAGGGATCTAGCGAGGGGGTCCTACGAGCAGTACTTC
TRBV6-1,.,many,13,TRBJ2-2,CASMTGNTGELFF,TGTGCCAGCATGACCGGGAACACCGGGGAGCTGTTTTTT
TRBV6-2/TRBV6-3,TRBD1,few,16,TRBJ1-5,CASSYLTGTENQPQHF,TGTGCCAGCAGTTACCTGACCGGGACAGAGAATCAGCCCCAGCATTTT
TRBV19,.,.,14,TRBJ2-3,CASSFATSTDTQYF,TGTGCCAGTAGTTTTGCAACGAGCACAGATACGCAGTATTTT
TRBV7-9,.,.,13,TRBJ1-1,CASSFTGWGEAFF,TGTGCCAGCAGCTTTACAGGGTGGGGTGAAGCTTTCTTT
TRBV12-3/TRBV12-4,.,many,14,TRBJ1-5,CASSFAGDNQPQHF,TGTGCCAGCAGTTTTGCAGGGGATAATCAGCCCCAGCATTTT
TRBV13,.,.,14,TRBJ2-5,CASSGTASPETQYF,TGTGCCAGCAGCGGTACGGCCAGCCCTGAGACCCAGTACTTC
TRBV6-2/TRBV6-3,.,few,15,TRBJ2-4,CASSYSTVAKNIQYF,TGTGCCAGCAGTTACTCGACGGTAGCCAAAAACATTCAGTACTTC
TRBV5-1,.,.,14,TRBJ1-3,CASSERTSGNTIYF,TGCGCCAGCAGCGAGAGGACCTCTGGAAACACCATATATTTT
TRBV28,.,many,13,TRBJ1-4,CASRLQGDEKLFF,TGTGCCAGCAGGTTACAGGGTGACGAAAAACTGTTTTTT
TRBV28,.,many,13,TRBJ2-7,CASSFGPFYEQYF,TGTGCCAGCAGTTTCGGGCCCTTCTACGAGCAGTACTTC
TRBV20-1,TRBD2,few,13,TRBJ2-7,CSAPAGGSYEQYF,TGCAGTGCTCCGGCGGGAGGGTCCTACGAGCAGTACTTC
TRBV6-1,.,many,19,TRBJ2-7,CASTFVRGPTGTSPYEQYF,TGTGCCAGCACCTTCGTAAGGGGGCCAACGGGGACTAGTCCCTACGAGCAGTACTTC
TRBV29-1,.,many,14,TRBJ1-2,CSVEVSTGPGGYTF,TGCAGCGTTGAAGTATCCACAGGGCCAGGGGGCTACACCTTC
TRBV6-5,.,.,15,TRBJ1-1,CASSYSERGNTEAFF,TGTGCCAGCAGTTACTCGGAACGGGGAAACACTGAAGCTTTCTTT
TRBV28,.,many,16,TRBJ2-6,CASRGRTGPGANVLTF,TGTGCCAGCAGGGGCCGTACAGGGCCTGGGGCCAACGTCCTGACTTTC
TRBV4-1,TRBD2,.,17,TRBJ2-5,CASSQVTGTSGQETQYF,TGCGCCAGCAGCCAAGTAACCGGGACTAGCGGACAAGAGACCCAGTACTTC
TRBV28,.,many,18,TRBJ1-5,CASSQGPESRYSNQPQHF,TGTGCCAGCAGCCAGGGGCCCGAATCCAGGTATTCGAATCAGCCCCAGCATTTT
TRBV5-1,TRBD2,.,13,TRBJ2-7,CASSLWGGYEQYF,TGCGCCAGCTCTCTCTGGGGGGGTTACGAGCAGTACTTC
TRBV20-1,TRBD1,few,14,TRBJ2-7,CSLLADRGYYEQYF,TGCAGTCTTTTAGCGGACAGGGGTTACTACGAGCAGTACTTC
TRBV27,TRBD1,few,15,TRBJ2-5,CASSLGQVSQETQYF,TGTGCCAGCAGCCTGGGACAGGTTAGCCAAGAGACCCAGTACTTC
TRBV5-1,TRBD2,.,18,TRBJ2-2,CASSLIVSGTPATGELFF,TGCGCCAGCAGCTTGATTGTTAGCGGGACCCCTGCGACCGGGGAGCTGTTTTTT
TRBV28,.,many,13,TRBJ2-7,CASSFTNGYEQYF,TGTGCCAGCAGCTTCACTAACGGCTACGAGCAGTACTTC
TRBV15,.,many,16,TRBJ1-1,CATSREGNRVNTEAFF,TGTGCCACCAGCAGAGAAGGAAACAGGGTGAACACTGAAGCTTTCTTT
TRBV7-9,.,.,15,TRBJ2-7,CASSRSGRPQYEQYF,TGTGCCAGCAGCCGCTCGGGCAGACCCCAATACGAGCAGTACTTC
TRBV28,TRBD1,.,14,TRBJ2-7,CASHMGTGAYEQYF,TGTGCCAGCCATATGGGGACAGGGGCTTACGAGCAGTACTTC
TRBV10-1,.,many,15,TRBJ2-2,CASSESGGNTGELFF,TGCGCCAGCAGTGAGTCGGGGGGCAACACCGGGGAGCTGTTTTTT
TRBV27,TRBD1,few,15,TRBJ1-2,CASSPTGNGFYGYTF,TGTGCCAGCAGCCCGACAGGGAACGGGTTCTATGGCTACACCTTC
TRBV28,TRBD2,.,16,TRBJ2-1,CASSPASGRGYNEQFF,TGTGCCAGCAGTCCGGCTAGCGGGAGGGGGTACAATGAGCAGTTCTTC
TRBV28,.,many,14,TRBJ2-7,CASSFRVRSYEQYF,TGTGCCAGCAGTTTTAGGGTCAGGTCCTACGAGCAGTACTTC
TRBV2,.,many,15,TRBJ2-2,CASSEDPGGAGELFF,TGTGCCAGCAGTGAAGATCCGGGCGGGGCCGGGGAGCTGTTTTTT
TRBV28,.,many,15,TRBJ1-5,CASSWVSRANQPQHF,TGTGCCAGCTCCTGGGTGAGCAGGGCTAATCAGCCCCAGCATTTT
TRBV7-9,.,.,15,TRBJ2-7,CASSSSGRERYEQYF,TGTGCCAGCAGCTCCAGCGGTCGGGAGCGATACGAGCAGTACTTC
TRBV7-2,TRBD2,few,14,TRBJ2-5,CASSLFYPGGTQYF,TGTGCCAGCAGCTTATTCTACCCGGGGGGGACCCAGTACTTC
TRBV28,TRBD2,.,14,TRBJ2-1,CASIPRAGGNEQFF,TGTGCCAGCATCCCTAGGGCGGGAGGTAATGAGCAGTTCTTC